This TCR beta chain was found in a study of blood T cell repertoires in COVID-19. Study-wide context: Sites in the United States, Italy and Spain provided acute and convalescent COVID-19 samples.

In the authors' workflow: Amplification from reference gene primers served as the basis for estimated nucleated cell counts. Repertoires were generated with immunoSEQ multiplex PCR, while TCRdb's copy carries only in-frame clones and drops some. The V and J calls and the clone size are those of that table, but D and trimming were determined from the DNA. This sample has around 40,000 clones, with 94% found just once. V lost 5 bases, J lost 7 bases, and 11 bases lay in between. Germline V gene sequence: CDR1 KGHSH, CDR2 LQKENI. The CDR3 sequence is 12 residues long. Sequencing was done on a sample of peripheral blood. This receptor was taken from a human donor with active COVID-19. The donor label of this sample is uncertain. This chain links TRBV18 with TRBJ1-1; D is possibly TRBD1 (6 bases). This chain's CDR3 is CASSSQGNEAFF. The CDR3 DNA sequence: TGTGCCAGCTCAAGTCAGGGGAATGAAGCTTTCTTT.